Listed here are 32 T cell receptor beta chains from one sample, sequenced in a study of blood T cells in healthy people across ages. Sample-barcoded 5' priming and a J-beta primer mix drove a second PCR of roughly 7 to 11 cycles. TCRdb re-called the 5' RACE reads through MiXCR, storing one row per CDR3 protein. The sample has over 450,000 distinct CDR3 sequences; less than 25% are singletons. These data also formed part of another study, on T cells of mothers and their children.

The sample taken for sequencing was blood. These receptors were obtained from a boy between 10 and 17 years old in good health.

In nucleotides, the CDR3 is TGCAGTGCTGGCGACCTAGCCCCCGAGCAGTACTTC. Encoded protein: CSAGDLAPEQYF. The rearrangement links TRBV20-1 to TRBJ2-7; TRBD2 might be the D (5 bases). CDR1 is DFQATT, CDR2 SNEGSKA, per germline (reference sequence). V was shortened by 5 bases and J by 6 bases, with 14 bases between the two germline ends. CDR3 length: 12 residues.

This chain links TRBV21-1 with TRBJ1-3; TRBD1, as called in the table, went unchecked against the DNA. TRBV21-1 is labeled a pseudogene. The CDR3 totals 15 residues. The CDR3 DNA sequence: TGTGCCAGCAGCAAATGGGACACCTCTGGAAACACCATATATTTT. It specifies CASSKWDTSGNTIYF.

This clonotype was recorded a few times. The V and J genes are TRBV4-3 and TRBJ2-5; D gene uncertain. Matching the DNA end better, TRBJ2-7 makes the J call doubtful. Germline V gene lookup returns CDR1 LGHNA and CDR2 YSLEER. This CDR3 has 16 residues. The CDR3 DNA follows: TGCGCCAGCAGCCAAGATCCGCGGAGAGCGATTGACGAGCAGTACTTC. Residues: CASSQDPRRAIDEQYF.

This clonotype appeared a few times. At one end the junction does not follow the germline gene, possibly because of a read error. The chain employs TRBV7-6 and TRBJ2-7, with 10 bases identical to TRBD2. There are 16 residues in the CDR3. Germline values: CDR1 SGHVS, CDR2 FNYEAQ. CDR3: CASSLGSGGVTYGQYF. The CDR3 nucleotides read TGTGCCAGCAGCTTAGGAAGCGGGGGGGTGACCTACGGGCAGTACTTC.

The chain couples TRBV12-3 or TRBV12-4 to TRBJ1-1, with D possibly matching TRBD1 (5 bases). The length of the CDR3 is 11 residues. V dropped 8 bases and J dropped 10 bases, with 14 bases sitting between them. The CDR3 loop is CASLVGARAFF. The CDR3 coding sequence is TGTGCCAGCCTCGTCGGGGCGCGAGCTTTCTTT.

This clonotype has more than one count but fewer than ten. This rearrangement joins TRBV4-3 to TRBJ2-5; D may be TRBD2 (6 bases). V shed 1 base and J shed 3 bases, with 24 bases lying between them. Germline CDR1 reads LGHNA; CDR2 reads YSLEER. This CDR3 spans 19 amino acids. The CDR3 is CASSQVASPLLAAEETQYF. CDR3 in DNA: TGCGCCAGCAGCCAAGTAGCCTCCCCTCTACTAGCTGCGGAAGAGACCCAGTACTTC.

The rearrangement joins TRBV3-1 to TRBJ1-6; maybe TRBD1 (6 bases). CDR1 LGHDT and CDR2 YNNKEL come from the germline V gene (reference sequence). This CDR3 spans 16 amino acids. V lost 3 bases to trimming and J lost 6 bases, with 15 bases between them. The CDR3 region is CASSQGAGARNSPLHF. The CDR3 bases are TGTGCCAGCAGCCAGGGGGCAGGGGCTCGTAATTCACCCCTCCACTTT.

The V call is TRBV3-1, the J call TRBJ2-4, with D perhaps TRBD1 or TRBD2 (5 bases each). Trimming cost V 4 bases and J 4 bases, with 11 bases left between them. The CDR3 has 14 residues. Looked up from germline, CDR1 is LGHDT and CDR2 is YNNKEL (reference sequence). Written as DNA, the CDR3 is TGTGCCAGCAGCCGACGGGGCCTAAAAAACATTCAGTACTTC. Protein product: CASSRRGLKNIQYF.

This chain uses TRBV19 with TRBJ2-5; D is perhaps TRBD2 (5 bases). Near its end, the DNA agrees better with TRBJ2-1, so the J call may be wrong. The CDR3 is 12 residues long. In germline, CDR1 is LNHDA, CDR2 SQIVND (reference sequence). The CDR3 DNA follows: TGTGCCAGTAGTATGACGAGGGAAGGGCAGTTCTTC. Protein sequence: CASSMTREGQFF.

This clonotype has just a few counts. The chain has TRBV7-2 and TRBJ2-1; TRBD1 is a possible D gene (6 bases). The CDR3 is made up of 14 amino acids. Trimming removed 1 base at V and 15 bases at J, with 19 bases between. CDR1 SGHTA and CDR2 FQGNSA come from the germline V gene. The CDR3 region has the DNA TGTGCCAGCAGCTTAGGGATTTCAGAAGGGGGACGGTTCTTC. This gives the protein CASSLGISEGGRFF.

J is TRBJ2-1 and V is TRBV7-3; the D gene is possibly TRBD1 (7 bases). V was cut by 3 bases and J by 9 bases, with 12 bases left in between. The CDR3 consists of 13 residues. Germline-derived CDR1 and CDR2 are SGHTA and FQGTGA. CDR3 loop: CASSLEGAGEQFF. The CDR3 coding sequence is TGTGCCAGCAGCTTGGAGGGGGCAGGTGAGCAGTTCTTC.

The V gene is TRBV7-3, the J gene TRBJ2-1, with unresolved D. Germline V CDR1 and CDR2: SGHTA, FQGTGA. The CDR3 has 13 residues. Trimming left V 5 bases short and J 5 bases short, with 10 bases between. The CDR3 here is CASSGDIHNEQFF. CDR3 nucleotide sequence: TGTGCCAGCAGCGGCGATATTCACAATGAGCAGTTCTTC.

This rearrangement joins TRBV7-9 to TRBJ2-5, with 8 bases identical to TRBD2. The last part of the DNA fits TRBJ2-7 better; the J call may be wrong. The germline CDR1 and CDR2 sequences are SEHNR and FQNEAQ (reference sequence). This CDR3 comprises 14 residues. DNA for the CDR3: TGTGCCAGCAGCCTAGGAGCGGGAGACTACGAGCAGTACTTC. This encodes CASSLGAGDYEQYF.

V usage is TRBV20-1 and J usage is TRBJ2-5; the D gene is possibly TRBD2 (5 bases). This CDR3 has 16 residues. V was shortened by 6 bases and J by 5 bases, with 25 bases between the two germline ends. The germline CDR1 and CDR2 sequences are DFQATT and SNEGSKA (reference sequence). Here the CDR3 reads CSAASSIGSGWETQYF. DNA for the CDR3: TGCAGTGCCGCATCCTCTATAGGCTCGGGGTGGGAGACCCAGTACTTC.

The CDR3 is CASRAGGGTDTQYF. CDR3 sequence (DNA): TGTGCCAGCAGGGCCGGGGGGGGAACAGATACGCAGTATTTT. The chain has TRBV6-5 and TRBJ2-3, with 8 bases matching TRBD2. CDR1 is MNHEY and CDR2 is SVGAGI in the germline V gene. Trimming cost V 6 bases and J 3 bases; bases outside gene matches: 5. The CDR3 totals 14 residues.

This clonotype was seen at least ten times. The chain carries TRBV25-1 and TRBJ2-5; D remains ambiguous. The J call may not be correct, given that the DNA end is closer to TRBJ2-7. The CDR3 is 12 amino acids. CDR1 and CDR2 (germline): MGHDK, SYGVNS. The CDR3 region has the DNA TGTGCCAGCAGTGATGGGTCCTACGAGCAGTACTTC. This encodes CASSDGSYEQYF.

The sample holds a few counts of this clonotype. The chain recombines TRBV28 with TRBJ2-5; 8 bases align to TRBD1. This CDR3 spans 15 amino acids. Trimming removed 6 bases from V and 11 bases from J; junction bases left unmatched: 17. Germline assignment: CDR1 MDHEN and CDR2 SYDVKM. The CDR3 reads CASSFTGTGVREQYF. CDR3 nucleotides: TGTGCCAGCAGCTTTACCGGGACAGGAGTGAGAGAGCAGTACTTC.

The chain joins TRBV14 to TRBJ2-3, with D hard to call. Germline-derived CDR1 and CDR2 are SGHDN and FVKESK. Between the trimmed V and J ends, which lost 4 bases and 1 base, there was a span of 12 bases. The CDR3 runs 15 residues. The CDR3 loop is CASSRKGIGTDTQYF. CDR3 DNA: TGTGCCAGCAGCCGTAAAGGGATCGGCACAGATACGCAGTATTTT.

CDR3 loop: CASSMMPRGEAQYF. In DNA form, the CDR3 reads TGTGCCAGTAGTATGATGCCCAGGGGAGAGGCCCAGTACTTC. The chain carries TRBV19 and TRBJ2-7, with a weak D call TRBD1 (6 bases). The V gene lost 3 bases and the J gene lost 10 bases, with 19 bases spanning the gap. The CDR3 is made up of 14 amino acids. Per the germline V gene, CDR1 is LNHDA and CDR2 is SQIVND (reference sequence). The complete variable domain, with remaining parts taken from reference TRBV19 and TRBJ2-7, reads DGGITQSPKYLFRKEGQNVTLSCEQNLNHDAMYWYRQDPGQGLRLIYYSQIVNDFQKGDIAEGYSVSREKKESFPLTVTSAQKNPTAFYLCASSMMPRGEAQYFGPGTRLTVT.

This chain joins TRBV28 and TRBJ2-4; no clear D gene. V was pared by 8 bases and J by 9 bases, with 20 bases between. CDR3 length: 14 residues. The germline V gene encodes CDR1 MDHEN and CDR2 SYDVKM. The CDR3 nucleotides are TGTGCCAGCTCTACCCCTCTACCGGATGGCATTCAGTACTTC. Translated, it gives CASSTPLPDGIQYF.

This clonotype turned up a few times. CDR3 sequence reads: CATSSLGTRNYGYTF. CDR3 nucleotides: TGTGCCACCAGCAGTTTGGGGACTCGGAACTATGGCTACACCTTC. This rearrangement joins TRBV15 to TRBJ1-2, with D possibly TRBD1 on 5 matching bases. Trimming removed 3 bases from V and 2 bases from J, with 13 bases in between. The length of the CDR3 is 15 residues. Germline CDR1 is LNHNV and CDR2 is YYDKDF (reference sequence).

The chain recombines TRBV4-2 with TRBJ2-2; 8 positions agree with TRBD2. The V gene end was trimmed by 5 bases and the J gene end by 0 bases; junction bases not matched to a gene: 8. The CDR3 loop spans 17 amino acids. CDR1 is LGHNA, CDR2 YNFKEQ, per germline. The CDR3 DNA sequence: TGTGCCAGCAGCGTAAAGTGGGGACTAGCGAACACCGGGGAGCTGTTTTTT. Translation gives CASSVKWGLANTGELFF.

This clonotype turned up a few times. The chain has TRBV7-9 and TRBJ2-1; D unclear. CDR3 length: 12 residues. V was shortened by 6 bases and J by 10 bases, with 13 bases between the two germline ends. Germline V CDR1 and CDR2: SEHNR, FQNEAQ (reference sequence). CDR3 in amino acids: CASSSELGEQFF. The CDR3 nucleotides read TGTGCCAGCAGTTCGGAGCTGGGGGAGCAGTTCTTC.

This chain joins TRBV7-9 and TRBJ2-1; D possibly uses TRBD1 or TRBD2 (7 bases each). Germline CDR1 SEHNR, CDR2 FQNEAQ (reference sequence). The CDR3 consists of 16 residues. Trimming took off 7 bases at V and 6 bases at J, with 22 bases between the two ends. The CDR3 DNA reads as TGTGCCAGCACCCCCAGGGGGGGGACACGGCCCAATGAGCAGTTCTTC. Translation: CASTPRGGTRPNEQFF. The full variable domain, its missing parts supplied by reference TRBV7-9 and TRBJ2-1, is DTGVSQNPRHKITKRGQNVTFRCDPISEHNRLYWYRQTLGQGPEFLTYFQNEAQLEKSRLLSDRFSAERPKGSFSTLEIQRTEQGDSAMYLCASTPRGGTRPNEQFFGPGTRLTVL.

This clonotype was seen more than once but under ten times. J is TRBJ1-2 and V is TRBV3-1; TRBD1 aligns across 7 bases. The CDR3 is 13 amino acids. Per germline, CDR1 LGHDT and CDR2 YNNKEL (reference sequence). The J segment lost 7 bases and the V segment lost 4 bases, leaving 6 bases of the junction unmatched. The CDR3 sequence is CASSLRQGFGYTF. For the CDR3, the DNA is TGTGCCAGCAGCCTGCGACAGGGCTTTGGCTACACCTTC. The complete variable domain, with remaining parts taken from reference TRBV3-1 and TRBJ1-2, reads DTAVSQTPKYLVTQMGNDKSIKCEQNLGHDTMYWYKQDSKKFLKIMFSYNNKELIINETVPNRFSPKSPDKAHLNLHINSLELGDSAVYFCASSLRQGFGYTFGSGTRLTVV.

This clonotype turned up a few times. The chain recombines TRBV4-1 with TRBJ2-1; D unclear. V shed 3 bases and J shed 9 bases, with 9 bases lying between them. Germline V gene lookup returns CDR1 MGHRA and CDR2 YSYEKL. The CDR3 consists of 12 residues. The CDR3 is CASSHPSIEQFF. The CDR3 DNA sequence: TGCGCCAGCAGCCACCCTAGTATTGAGCAGTTCTTC.

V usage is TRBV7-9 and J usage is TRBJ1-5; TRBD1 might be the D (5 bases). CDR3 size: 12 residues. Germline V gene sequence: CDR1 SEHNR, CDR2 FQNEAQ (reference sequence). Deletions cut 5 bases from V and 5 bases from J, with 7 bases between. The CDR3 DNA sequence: TGTGCCAGCAGCCGGGACTATCAGCCCCAGCATTTT. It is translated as CASSRDYQPQHF.

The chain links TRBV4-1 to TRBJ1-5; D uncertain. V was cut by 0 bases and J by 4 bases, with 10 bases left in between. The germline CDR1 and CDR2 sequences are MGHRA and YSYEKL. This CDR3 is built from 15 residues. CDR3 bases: TGCGCCAGCAGCCAAGATACGCAGCGTAATCAGCCCCAGCATTTT. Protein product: CASSQDTQRNQPQHF.

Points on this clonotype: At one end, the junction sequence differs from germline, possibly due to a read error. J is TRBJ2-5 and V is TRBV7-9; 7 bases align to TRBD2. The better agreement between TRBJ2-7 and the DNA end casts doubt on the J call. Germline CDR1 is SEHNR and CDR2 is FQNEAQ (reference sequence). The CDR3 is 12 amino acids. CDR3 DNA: TGCGCCGGCGCGGGACTAACCTACGAGCAGTACTTC. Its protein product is CAGAGLTYEQYF.

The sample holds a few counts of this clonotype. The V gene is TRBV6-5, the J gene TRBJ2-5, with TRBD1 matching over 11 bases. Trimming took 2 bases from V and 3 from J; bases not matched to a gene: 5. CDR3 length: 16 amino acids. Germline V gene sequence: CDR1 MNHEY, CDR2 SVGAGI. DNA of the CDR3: TGTGCCAGCAGTTACGCGGACAGGGGGCAAGAAGAGACCCAGTACTTC. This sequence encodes CASSYADRGQEETQYF.

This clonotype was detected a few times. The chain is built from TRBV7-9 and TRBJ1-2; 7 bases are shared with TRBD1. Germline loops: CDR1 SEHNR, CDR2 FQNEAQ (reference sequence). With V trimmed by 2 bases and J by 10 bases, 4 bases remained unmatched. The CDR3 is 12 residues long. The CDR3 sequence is CASSLRGQDYTF. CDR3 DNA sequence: TGTGCCAGCAGCTTACGCGGACAGGACTACACCTTC.

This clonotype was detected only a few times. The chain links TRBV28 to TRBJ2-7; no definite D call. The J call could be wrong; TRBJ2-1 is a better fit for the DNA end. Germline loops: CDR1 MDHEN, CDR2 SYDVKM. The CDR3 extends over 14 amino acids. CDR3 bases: TGTGCCAGCAGACCCCTAATAGAGGACAATGAGCAGTTCTTC. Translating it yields CASRPLIEDNEQFF.